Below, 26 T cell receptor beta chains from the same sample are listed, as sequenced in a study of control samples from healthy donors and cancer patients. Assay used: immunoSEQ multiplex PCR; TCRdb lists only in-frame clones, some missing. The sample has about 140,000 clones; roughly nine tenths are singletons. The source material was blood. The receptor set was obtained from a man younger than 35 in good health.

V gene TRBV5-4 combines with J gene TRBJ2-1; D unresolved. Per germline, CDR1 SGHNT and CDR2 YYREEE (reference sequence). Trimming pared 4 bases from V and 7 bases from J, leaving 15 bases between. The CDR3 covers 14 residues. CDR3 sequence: CASSTQISGNEQFF. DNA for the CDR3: TGTGCCAGCAGCACACAGATTTCCGGGAATGAGCAGTTCTTC.

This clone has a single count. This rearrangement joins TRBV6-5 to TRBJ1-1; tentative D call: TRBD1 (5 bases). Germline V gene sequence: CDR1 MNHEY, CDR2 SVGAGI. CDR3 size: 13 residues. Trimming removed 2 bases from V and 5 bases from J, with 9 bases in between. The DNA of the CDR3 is TGTGCCAGCAGTTACGAGGGGTGGACTGAAGCTTTCTTT. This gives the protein CASSYEGWTEAFF.

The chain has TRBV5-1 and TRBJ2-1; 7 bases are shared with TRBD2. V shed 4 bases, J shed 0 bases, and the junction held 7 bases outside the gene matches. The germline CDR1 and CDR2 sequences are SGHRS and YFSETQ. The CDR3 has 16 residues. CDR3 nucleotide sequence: TGCGCCAGCAGCGCCTTGACTAGCAGCTCCTACAATGAGCAGTTCTTC. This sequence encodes CASSALTSSSYNEQFF.

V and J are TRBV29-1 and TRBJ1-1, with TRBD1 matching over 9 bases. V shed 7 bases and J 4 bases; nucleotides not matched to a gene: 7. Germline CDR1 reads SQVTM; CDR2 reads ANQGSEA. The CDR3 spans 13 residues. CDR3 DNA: TGCAGCGCTGCGGCGACAGGGGGCACTGAAGCTTTCTTT. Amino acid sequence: CSAAATGGTEAFF. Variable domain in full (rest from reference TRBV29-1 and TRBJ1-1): SAVISQKPSRDICQRGTSLTIQCQVDSQVTMMFWYRQQPGQSLTLIATANQGSEATYESGFVIDKFPISRPNLTFSTLTVSNMSPEDSSIYLCSAAATGGTEAFFGQGTRLTVV.

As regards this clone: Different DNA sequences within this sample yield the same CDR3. CDR3 sequence reads: CASSLGLAGGADTQYF. The CDR3 DNA sequence: TGTGCCAGCAGCTTAGGGTTAGCGGGGGGGGCAGATACGCAGTATTTT. The chain uses TRBV7-2 and TRBJ2-3, with 11 nucleotides matching TRBD2. There are 16 residues in the CDR3. The junction had 4 bases not matched to a gene; V was cut back by 1 base and J by 4 bases. From germline, CDR1 is SGHTA and CDR2 FQGNSA.

The CDR3: CASDAIRTQYF. CDR3 DNA sequence: TGTGCCAGCGACGCAATACGGACCCAGTACTTC. The chain has TRBV6-5 and TRBJ2-5; D is unclear. The V end was cut by 8 bases, the J end by 7 bases, with 11 bases between. The germline CDR1 and CDR2 sequences are MNHEY and SVGAGI. The CDR3 sequence is 11 residues long.

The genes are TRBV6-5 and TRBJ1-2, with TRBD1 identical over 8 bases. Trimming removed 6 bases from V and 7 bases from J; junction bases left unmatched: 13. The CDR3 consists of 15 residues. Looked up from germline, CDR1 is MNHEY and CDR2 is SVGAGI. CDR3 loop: CASSPTTGAPRGYTF. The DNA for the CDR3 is TGTGCCAGCAGCCCCACGACAGGGGCGCCGCGTGGCTACACCTTC.

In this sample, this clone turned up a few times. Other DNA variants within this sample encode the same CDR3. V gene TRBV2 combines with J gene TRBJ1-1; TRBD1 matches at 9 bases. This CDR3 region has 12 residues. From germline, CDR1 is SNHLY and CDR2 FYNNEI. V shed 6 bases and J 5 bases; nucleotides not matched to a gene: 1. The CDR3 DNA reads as TGTGCCAGCAGGGACAGGGGTACTGAAGCTTTCTTT. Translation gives CASRDRGTEAFF.

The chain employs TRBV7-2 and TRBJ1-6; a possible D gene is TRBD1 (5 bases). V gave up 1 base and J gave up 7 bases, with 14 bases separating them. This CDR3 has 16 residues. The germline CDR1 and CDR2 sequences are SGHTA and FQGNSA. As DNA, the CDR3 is TGTGCCAGCAGCTTAGGGGGGACGGGGGTCAATTCACCCCTCCACTTT. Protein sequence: CASSLGGTGVNSPLHF.

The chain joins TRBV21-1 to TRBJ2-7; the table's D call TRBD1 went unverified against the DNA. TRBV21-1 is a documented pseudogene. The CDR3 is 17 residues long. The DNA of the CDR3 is TGTGCCAGCAGCCAGACGTCGGGACAGGGAATTTTCCACGAGCAGTACTTC. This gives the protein CASSQTSGQGIFHEQYF.

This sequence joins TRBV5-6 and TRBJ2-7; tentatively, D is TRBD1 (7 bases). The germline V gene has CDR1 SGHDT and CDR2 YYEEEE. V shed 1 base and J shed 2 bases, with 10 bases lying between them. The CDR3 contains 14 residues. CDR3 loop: CASSLSRGAYEQYF. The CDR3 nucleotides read TGTGCCAGCAGCTTGTCCAGGGGGGCCTACGAGCAGTACTTC.

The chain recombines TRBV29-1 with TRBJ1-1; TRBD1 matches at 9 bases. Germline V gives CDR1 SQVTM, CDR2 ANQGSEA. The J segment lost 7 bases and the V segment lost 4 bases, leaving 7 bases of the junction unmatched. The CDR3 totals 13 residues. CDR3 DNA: TGCAGCGTTGGACTGACAGGGGGTAGTGAAGCTTTCTTT. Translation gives CSVGLTGGSEAFF.

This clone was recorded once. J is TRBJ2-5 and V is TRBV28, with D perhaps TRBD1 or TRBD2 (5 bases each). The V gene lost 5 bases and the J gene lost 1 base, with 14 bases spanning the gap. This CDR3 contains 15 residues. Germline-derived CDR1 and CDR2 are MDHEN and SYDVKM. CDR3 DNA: TGTGCCAGCAGTCGCTTGGTGGGGGTCCAAGAGACCCAGTACTTC. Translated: CASSRLVGVQETQYF.

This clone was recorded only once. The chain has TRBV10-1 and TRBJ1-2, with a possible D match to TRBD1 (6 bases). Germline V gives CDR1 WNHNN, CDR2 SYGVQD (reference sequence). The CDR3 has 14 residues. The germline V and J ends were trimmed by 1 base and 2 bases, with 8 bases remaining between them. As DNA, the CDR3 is TGCGCCAGCAGTGAGTGGGGGGCGAACTATGGCTACACCTTC. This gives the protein CASSEWGANYGYTF.

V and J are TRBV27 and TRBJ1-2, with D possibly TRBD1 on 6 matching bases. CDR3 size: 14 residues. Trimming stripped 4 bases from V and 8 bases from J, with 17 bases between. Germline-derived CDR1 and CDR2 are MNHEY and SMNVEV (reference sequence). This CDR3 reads CASSSGGLWEGYTF. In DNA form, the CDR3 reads TGTGCCAGCAGTTCTGGGGGGCTCTGGGAGGGCTACACCTTC.

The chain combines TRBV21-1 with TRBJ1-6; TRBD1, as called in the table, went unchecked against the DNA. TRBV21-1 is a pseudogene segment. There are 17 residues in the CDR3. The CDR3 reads CASSKDQWDRYNSPLHF. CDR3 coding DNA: TGTGCCAGCAGCAAAGATCAGTGGGACAGGTATAATTCACCCCTCCACTTT.

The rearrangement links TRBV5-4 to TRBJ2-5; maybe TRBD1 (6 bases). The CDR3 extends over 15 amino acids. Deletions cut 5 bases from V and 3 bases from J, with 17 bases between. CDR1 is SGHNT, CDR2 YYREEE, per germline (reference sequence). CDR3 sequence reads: CASSFTTGVKETQYF. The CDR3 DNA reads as TGTGCCAGCAGTTTTACGACAGGTGTAAAAGAGACCCAGTACTTC.

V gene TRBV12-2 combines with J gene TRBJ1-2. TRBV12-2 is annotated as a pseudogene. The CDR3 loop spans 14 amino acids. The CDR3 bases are TGTGCAAGTCGCTTAGCGGTGTTTTTTTATGGCTACACCTTC. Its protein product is CASRLAVFFYGYTF.

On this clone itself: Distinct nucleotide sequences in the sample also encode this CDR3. The chain's CDR3 is CASSVAGRGSDTQYF. DNA for the CDR3: TGTGCCAGCAGCGTAGCTGGCAGGGGATCGGATACGCAGTATTTT. This sequence joins TRBV9 and TRBJ2-3; TRBD1 might be the D (6 bases). Trimming removed 0 bases at V and 6 bases at J, with 14 bases between. This CDR3 contains 15 residues. From germline, CDR1 is SGDLS and CDR2 YYNGEE.

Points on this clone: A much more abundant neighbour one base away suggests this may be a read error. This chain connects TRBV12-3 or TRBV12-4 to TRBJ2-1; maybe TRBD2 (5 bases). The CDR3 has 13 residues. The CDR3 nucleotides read TGTACCAGCAGTTATAGCGACTACAATGAGCAGTTCTTC. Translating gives CTSSYSDYNEQFF.

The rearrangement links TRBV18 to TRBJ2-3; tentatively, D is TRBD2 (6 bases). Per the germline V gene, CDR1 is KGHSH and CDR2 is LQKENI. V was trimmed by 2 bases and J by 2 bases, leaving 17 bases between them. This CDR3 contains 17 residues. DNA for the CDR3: TGTGCCAGCTCACCATCCCTGGGAGGAATCTCCACAGATACGCAGTATTTT. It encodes CASSPSLGGISTDTQYF.

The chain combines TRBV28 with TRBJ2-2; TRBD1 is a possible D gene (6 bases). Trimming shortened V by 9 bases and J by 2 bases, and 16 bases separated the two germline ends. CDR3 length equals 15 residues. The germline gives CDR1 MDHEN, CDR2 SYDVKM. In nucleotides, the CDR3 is TGTGCCAGTGCCTACCGGGACATTAACACCGGGGAGCTGTTTTTT. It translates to CASAYRDINTGELFF.

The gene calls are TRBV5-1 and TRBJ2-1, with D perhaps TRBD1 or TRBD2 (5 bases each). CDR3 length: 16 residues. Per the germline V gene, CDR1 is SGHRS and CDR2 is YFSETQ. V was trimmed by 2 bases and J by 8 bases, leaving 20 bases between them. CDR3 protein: CASSFRGPPSYDEQFF. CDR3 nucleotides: TGCGCCAGCAGCTTTAGGGGACCCCCCTCCTATGATGAGCAGTTCTTC. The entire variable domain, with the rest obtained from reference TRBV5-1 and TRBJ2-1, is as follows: KAGVTQTPRYLIKTRGQQVTLSCSPISGHRSVSWYQQTPGQGLQFLFEYFSETQRNKGNFPGRFSGRQFSNSRSEMNVSTLELGDSALYLCASSFRGPPSYDEQFFGPGTRLTVL.

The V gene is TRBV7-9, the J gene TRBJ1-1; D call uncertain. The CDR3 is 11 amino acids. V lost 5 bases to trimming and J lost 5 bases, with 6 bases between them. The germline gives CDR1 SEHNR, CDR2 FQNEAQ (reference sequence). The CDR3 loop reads CASSRNTEAFF. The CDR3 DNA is TGTGCCAGCAGCCGTAATACTGAAGCTTTCTTT.

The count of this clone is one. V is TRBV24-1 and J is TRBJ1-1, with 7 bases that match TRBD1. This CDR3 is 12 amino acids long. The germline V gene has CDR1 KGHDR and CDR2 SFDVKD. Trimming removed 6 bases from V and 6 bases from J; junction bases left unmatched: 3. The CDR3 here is CATSSTGSEAFF. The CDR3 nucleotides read TGTGCCACCAGTTCGACAGGGTCTGAAGCTTTCTTT.

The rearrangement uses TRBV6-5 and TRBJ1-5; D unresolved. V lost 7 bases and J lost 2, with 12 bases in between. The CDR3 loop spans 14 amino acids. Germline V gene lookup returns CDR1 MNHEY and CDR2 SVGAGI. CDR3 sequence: CASTPLSGNQPQHF. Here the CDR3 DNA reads TGTGCCAGCACCCCTCTTTCGGGCAATCAGCCCCAGCATTTT.